A single sample is the source of the 14 T cell receptor beta chains below, sequenced in a study of cytomegalovirus exposure and HLA in healthy donors. TCRdb's copy holds only in-frame clones and misses some; the assay was immunoSEQ multiplex PCR. The data hold about 200,000 clones, with approximately 82% observed a single time. The sequenced material came from PBMCs. These receptors were collected from a woman aged 18-30 years in good health and CMV-seronegative.

There are a few counts of this clone. At the DNA level, this CDR3 is encoded by other sequences in the same sample as well. The genes are TRBV6-1 and TRBJ1-5; D unresolved. The CDR3 length is 14 residues. Trimming shortened V by 2 bases and J by 7 bases, and 12 bases separated the two germline ends. CDR1 is MNHNS, CDR2 SASEGT, per germline. CDR3 region: CASSERRVGQPQHF. CDR3 DNA: TGTGCCAGCAGTGAAAGGAGGGTAGGGCAGCCCCAGCATTTT.

This clone was seen just once. The V gene is TRBV5-8, the J gene TRBJ2-5; TRBD1 might be the D (6 bases). Deletions cut 4 bases from V and 2 bases from J, with 21 bases between. Germline CDR1 and CDR2: SGHTS and YDEGEE. CDR3 size: 17 residues. In DNA form, the CDR3 reads TGTGCCAGCAGCGCGGGTTGGGGGCCAAAGGCTCAAGAGACCCAGTACTTC. Translated: CASSAGWGPKAQETQYF. The complete variable domain, with remaining parts taken from reference TRBV5-8 and TRBJ2-5, reads EAGVTQSPTHLIKTRGQQATLRCSPISGHTSVYWYQQALGLGLQFLLWYDEGEERNRGNFPPRFSGRQFPNYSSELNVNALELEDSALYLCASSAGWGPKAQETQYFGPGTRLLVL.

The chain uses TRBV10-3 and TRBJ2-7; D uncertain. The V gene lost 4 bases and the J gene lost 1 base, with 8 bases spanning the gap. Germline V gene data show CDR1 as ENHRY and CDR2 as SYGVKD. This CDR3 contains 13 residues. The CDR3 spells CAISAQESYEQYF. The CDR3 DNA is TGTGCCATCAGTGCCCAGGAATCCTACGAGCAGTACTTC.

Only a few counts were recorded for this clone. The chain links TRBV25-1 to TRBJ1-4, with TRBD1 matching 8 bases. V shed 3 bases, J shed 10 bases, and the junction held 4 bases outside the gene matches. This CDR3 comprises 13 residues. In germline, CDR1 is MGHDK, CDR2 SYGVNS. The CDR3 spells CASSDGQGGKLFF. In DNA form, the CDR3 reads TGTGCCAGCAGTGACGGACAGGGCGGAAAACTGTTTTTT. Full variable domain (missing parts from reference TRBV25-1 and TRBJ1-4): EADIYQTPRYLVIGTGKKITLECSQTMGHDKMYWYQQDPGMELHLIHYSYGVNSTEKGDLSSESTVSRIRTEHFPLTLESARPSHTSQYLCASSDGQGGKLFFGSGTQLSVL.

The chain combines TRBV6-5 with TRBJ1-1; possibly TRBD1 for D (6 bases). Trimming removed 5 bases from V and 0 bases from J, with 13 bases in between. The CDR3 has 15 amino acids. The V gene's germline CDR1 is MNHEY and CDR2 SVGAGI. CDR3 in DNA: TGTGCCAGCAGTCCGGGGACAAGGGTGAACACTGAAGCTTTCTTT. Protein sequence: CASSPGTRVNTEAFF.

J is TRBJ2-1 and V is TRBV7-3; D possibly corresponds to TRBD1 (6 bases). Germline CDR1 SGHTA, CDR2 FQGTGA. CDR3 length equals 13 residues. V shed 7 bases and J shed 9 bases, with 16 bases lying between them. CDR3 bases: TGTGCCAGCAAACAGGGCGACGGGACTGAGCAGTTCTTC. Its protein is CASKQGDGTEQFF.

This clone was observed a few times. V is TRBV28 and J is TRBJ2-7; D gene unclear. The CDR3 is made up of 13 amino acids. V lost 5 bases and J 3 bases, leaving 11 bases between the germline ends. Germline assignment: CDR1 MDHEN and CDR2 SYDVKM. The CDR3 bases are TGTGCCAGCAGTAGGCCTAGTCTCTACGAGCAGTACTTC. As protein: CASSRPSLYEQYF.

The V call is TRBV6-1, the J call TRBJ2-1, with D possibly TRBD1 on 5 matching bases. Trimming cost V 5 bases and J 4 bases, with 12 bases left between them. The CDR3 is made up of 14 amino acids. Germline CDR1 reads MNHNS; CDR2 reads SASEGT. The CDR3 reads CASSTKGQYNEQFF. In DNA form, the CDR3 reads TGTGCCAGCAGTACGAAGGGGCAGTACAATGAGCAGTTCTTC.

This chain uses TRBV29-1 with TRBJ1-2; D may be TRBD1 (6 bases). The V and J ends lost 4 bases and 0 bases respectively, with 12 bases between them. This CDR3 is 14 amino acids long. CDR1 is SQVTM, CDR2 ANQGSEA, per germline. In nucleotides, the CDR3 is TGCAGCGTTGTGGGGGCAGAAGCTAACTATGGCTACACCTTC. Protein sequence: CSVVGAEANYGYTF.

V gene TRBV20-1 combines with J gene TRBJ2-7; unclear D gene. In germline, CDR1 is DFQATT, CDR2 SNEGSKA (reference sequence). The CDR3 length is 10 residues. Trimming pared 3 bases from V and 5 bases from J, leaving 5 bases between. In nucleotides, the CDR3 is TGCAGTGCTAGCATTAACGAGCAGTACTTC. Translated, it gives CSASINEQYF.

V usage is TRBV27 and J usage is TRBJ2-7; TRBD1 is a possible D gene (5 bases). Germline V CDR1 and CDR2: MNHEY, SMNVEV (reference sequence). Between the trimmed V and J ends, which lost 0 bases and 7 bases, there was a span of 10 bases. The CDR3 covers 13 residues. CDR3 sequence reads: CASSLSGQGEQYF. The CDR3 DNA reads as TGTGCCAGCAGTTTATCGGGGCAGGGTGAGCAGTACTTC.

The chain combines TRBV19 with TRBJ1-1; D is undetermined. Germline CDR1 reads LNHDA; CDR2 reads SQIVND (reference sequence). The V end lost 1 base, the J end lost 8 bases, and 8 bases lay between the germline ends. CDR3 length: 12 amino acids. The CDR3 DNA follows: TGTGCCAGTAGTATAGCGGGCGGCGAAGCTTTCTTT. Its protein product is CASSIAGGEAFF.

The sample holds a few counts of this clone. The chain employs TRBV7-3 and TRBJ1-1, with D possibly TRBD1 on 5 matching bases. CDR1 is SGHTA and CDR2 is FQGTGA in the germline V gene. The CDR3 runs to 13 residues. Trimming pared 0 bases from V and 11 bases from J, leaving 13 bases between. The CDR3 sequence: CASSLTGQQVAFF. For the CDR3, the DNA is TGTGCCAGCAGCTTAACGGGCCAACAGGTTGCTTTCTTT. Using reference TRBV7-3 and TRBJ1-1 for the parts outside the CDR3, the full variable domain is GAGVSQTPSNKVTEKGKYVELRCDPISGHTALYWYRQSLGQGPEFLIYFQGTGAADDSGLPNDRFFAVRPEGSVSTLKIQRTERGDSAVYLCASSLTGQQVAFFGQGTRLTVV.

This sequence joins TRBV7-8 and TRBJ2-7; 8 bases map to TRBD1. Germline V gene sequence: CDR1 SGHVS, CDR2 FQNEAQ. Germline trimming cut 2 bases from V and 6 bases from J; bases unmatched to any gene: 9. The CDR3 has 15 residues. The CDR3 loop reads CASSLFVQGAGEQYF. Here the CDR3 DNA reads TGTGCCAGCAGCTTATTCGTTCAGGGGGCTGGCGAGCAGTACTTC. The variable domain in full, completed from reference TRBV7-8 and TRBJ2-7, reads GAGVSQSPRYKVAKRGQDVALRCDPISGHVSLFWYQQALGQGPEFLTYFQNEAQLDKSGLPSDRFFAERPEGSVSTLKIQRTQQEDSAVYLCASSLFVQGAGEQYFGPGTRLTVT.